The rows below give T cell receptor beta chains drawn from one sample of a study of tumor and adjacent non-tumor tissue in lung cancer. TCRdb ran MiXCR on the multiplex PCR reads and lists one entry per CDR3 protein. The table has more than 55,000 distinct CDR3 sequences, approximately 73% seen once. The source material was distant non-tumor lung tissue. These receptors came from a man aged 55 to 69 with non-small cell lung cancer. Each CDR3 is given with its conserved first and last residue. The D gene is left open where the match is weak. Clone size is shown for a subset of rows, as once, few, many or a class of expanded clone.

CDR3aa: CVSSSYSGTGGFGYTF; CDR3nt: TGTGTAAGCAGTTCGTATTCCGGGACAGGTGGTTTTGGCTACACCTTC; v_gene: TRBV7-9; abundance: -; d_gene: TRBD1; j_gene: TRBJ1-2
CDR3aa: CGSSLGASVLLSTDTQYF; CDR3nt: TGTGGCAGCAGCTTAGGGGCTAGCGTTCTTCTTAGCACAGATACGCAGTATTTT; v_gene: TRBV7-9; abundance: -; d_gene: -; j_gene: TRBJ2-3
CDR3aa: CASYGVGWNIQYF; CDR3nt: TGTGCGAGTTACGGAGTAGGTTGGAACATTCAGTACTTC; v_gene: TRBV6-7; abundance: -; d_gene: -; j_gene: TRBJ2-4
CDR3aa: CASRRGSYEQYF; CDR3nt: TGTGCCAGCCGCCGGGGTTCCTACGAGCAGTACTTC; v_gene: TRBV2; abundance: -; d_gene: -; j_gene: TRBJ2-7
CDR3aa: CAWKRAGITGELFF; CDR3nt: TGTGCCTGGAAGCGAGCTGGGATCACCGGGGAGCTGTTTTTT; v_gene: TRBV30; abundance: -; d_gene: -; j_gene: TRBJ2-2
CDR3aa: CVSSPTPEGREQFF; CDR3nt: TGTGTCAGCAGCCCAACCCCGGAGGGGCGAGAGCAGTTCTTC; v_gene: TRBV11-2; abundance: -; d_gene: -; j_gene: TRBJ2-1
CDR3aa: CSVEARGEQYF; CDR3nt: TGCAGCGTTGAAGCTAGGGGGGAGCAGTACTTC; v_gene: TRBV29-1; abundance: many; d_gene: -; j_gene: TRBJ2-7
CDR3aa: CASSHDTGLAGVEETQYF; CDR3nt: TGCGCCAGCAGCCACGATACGGGACTAGCGGGAGTTGAAGAAACGCAGTATTTT; v_gene: TRBV4-1; abundance: -; d_gene: TRBD2; j_gene: TRBJ2-3
CDR3aa: CSMTETNYGYTF; CDR3nt: TGCAGCATGACAGAAACTAACTATGGCTACACATTC; v_gene: TRBV29-1; abundance: -; d_gene: -; j_gene: TRBJ1-2
CDR3aa: CSASVTPGQETQYF; CDR3nt: TGCAGTGCTTCCGTAACACCTGGGCAAGAGACCCAGTACTTC; v_gene: TRBV20-1; abundance: many; d_gene: -; j_gene: TRBJ2-5
CDR3aa: CAISMTGDTEAFF; CDR3nt: TGTGCCATCAGCATGACAGGGGACACTGAAGCTTTCTTT; v_gene: TRBV10-3; abundance: many; d_gene: TRBD1; j_gene: TRBJ1-1
CDR3aa: CASSQARLDAYNEQFF; CDR3nt: TGCGCCAGCAGCCAAGCTAGGCTAGATGCCTACAATGAGCAGTTCTTC; v_gene: TRBV4-2; abundance: -; d_gene: -; j_gene: TRBJ2-1
CDR3aa: CASSEVLGFLYF; CDR3nt: TGTGCCAGCAGTGAAGTGCTGGGATTTTTGTATTTT; v_gene: TRBV2; abundance: -; d_gene: -; j_gene: TRBJ2-3
CDR3aa: CAWCPSMTSGAGQFF; CDR3nt: TGTGCCTGGTGTCCCTCGATGACTAGCGGTGCGGGACAGTTCTTC; v_gene: TRBV30; abundance: -; d_gene: TRBD2; j_gene: TRBJ2-1
CDR3aa: CASSVTSGSLGEQFF; CDR3nt: TGTGCCAGCAGCGTGACCAGCGGGAGTTTAGGTGAGCAGTTCTTC; v_gene: TRBV13; abundance: -; d_gene: TRBD2; j_gene: TRBJ2-1
CDR3aa: CASSSTDNGYAF; CDR3nt: TGTGCCAGCAGTTCGACAGATAACGGCTACGCCTTC; v_gene: TRBV6-5; abundance: -; d_gene: -; j_gene: TRBJ1-2
CDR3aa: CSDKERGGYTF; CDR3nt: TGCAGCGATAAGGAGAGGGGTGGCTACACCTTC; v_gene: TRBV29-1; abundance: -; d_gene: -; j_gene: TRBJ1-2
CDR3aa: CASRADYSYEQYF; CDR3nt: TGTGCCAGCAGGGCCGACTACTCCTACGAGCAGTACTTC; v_gene: TRBV2; abundance: -; d_gene: -; j_gene: TRBJ2-7
CDR3aa: CASSSRLAEVQGTQYF; CDR3nt: TGTGCCAGCAGTTCCAGACTAGCGGAGGTGCAGGGTACGCAGTATTTT; v_gene: TRBV11-2; abundance: -; d_gene: TRBD2; j_gene: TRBJ2-3
CDR3aa: CASSLNPGNTEAFF; CDR3nt: TGCGCCAGCAGCTTGAATCCCGGGAACACTGAAGCTTTCTTT; v_gene: TRBV5-1; abundance: -; d_gene: -; j_gene: TRBJ1-1
CDR3aa: CVRSLARRNTDTQYF; CDR3nt: TGTGTCAGGAGCTTAGCGAGACGGAACACAGATACGCAGTATTTT; v_gene: TRBV13; abundance: -; d_gene: -; j_gene: TRBJ2-3
CDR3aa: CASSQGSFTEVFF; CDR3nt: TGCGCCAGCAGTCAAGGTTCGTTCACTGAAGTTTTCTTT; v_gene: TRBV4-1; abundance: -; d_gene: -; j_gene: TRBJ1-1
CDR3aa: CASSYPGRGDYGYTF; CDR3nt: TGTGCCAGCAGTTACCCCGGGAGAGGGGACTATGGGTACACCTTC; v_gene: TRBV6-2/TRBV6-3; abundance: -; d_gene: -; j_gene: TRBJ1-2
CDR3aa: CASSQPDNYSNQPQHF; CDR3nt: TGTGCCAGCAGCCAGCCGGACAATTATAGCAATCAGCCCCAGCATTTT; v_gene: TRBV12-3/TRBV12-4; abundance: -; d_gene: -; j_gene: TRBJ1-5
CDR3aa: CASIRTGSYEQYF; CDR3nt: TGTGCCAGCATACGGACGGGTAGCTACGAGCAGTACTTC; v_gene: TRBV14; abundance: -; d_gene: -; j_gene: TRBJ2-7
CDR3aa: CSARAQRAYVQYF; CDR3nt: TGCAGTGCTAGAGCACAAAGGGCCTACGTGCAGTACTTC; v_gene: TRBV20-1; abundance: -; d_gene: -; j_gene: TRBJ2-7
CDR3aa: CSASAWRDTEALF; CDR3nt: TGCAGCGCCTCGGCATGGAGGGACACTGAAGCTTTATTT; v_gene: TRBV29-1; abundance: once; d_gene: -; j_gene: TRBJ1-1
CDR3aa: CASSQGTGEQFF; CDR3nt: TGCGCCAGCAGCCAAGGTACAGGGGAGCAGTTCTTC; v_gene: TRBV4-1; abundance: -; d_gene: -; j_gene: TRBJ2-1
CDR3aa: CASSLTGRPSGANVLTF; CDR3nt: TGTGCCAGCAGTCTGACAGGGAGGCCATCTGGGGCCAACGTCCTGACTTTC; v_gene: TRBV11-1; abundance: -; d_gene: -; j_gene: TRBJ2-6
CDR3aa: CASSSGLAGVVISYYEQYF; CDR3nt: TGTGCCAGCAGTTCCGGACTAGCGGGAGTTGTAATTAGTTACTACGAGCAATACTTC; v_gene: TRBV6-2/TRBV6-3; abundance: once; d_gene: TRBD2; j_gene: TRBJ2-7
CDR3aa: CISSPRGGRAYYEQYF; CDR3nt: TGTATCAGCAGTCCAAGAGGAGGGAGAGCCTACTACGAGCAGTACTTC; v_gene: TRBV5-4; abundance: -; d_gene: -; j_gene: TRBJ2-7
CDR3aa: CASSQSRVETQHF; CDR3nt: TGTGCCAGCAGTCAGTCTAGGGTAGAGACCCAGCACTTC; v_gene: TRBV12-3/TRBV12-4; abundance: -; d_gene: -; j_gene: TRBJ2-7
CDR3aa: CASNQERTSGSLPYF; CDR3nt: TGCGCTAGCAACCAAGAGCGGACTAGCGGGAGTCTGCCGTACTTC; v_gene: TRBV4-1; abundance: few; d_gene: TRBD2; j_gene: TRBJ2-7
CDR3aa: CASSYFWTSPYGYTF; CDR3nt: TGTGCCAGCAGTTATTTCTGGACTTCCCCCTATGGCTACACCTTC; v_gene: TRBV6-6; abundance: -; d_gene: -; j_gene: TRBJ1-2
CDR3aa: CASNLGQGAAHEQYF; CDR3nt: TGTGCCAGCAATTTAGGACAAGGGGCCGCCCACGAGCAGTACTTC; v_gene: TRBV28; abundance: -; d_gene: -; j_gene: TRBJ2-7
CDR3aa: CGSSRDGNYGYTF; CDR3nt: TGCGGCAGCAGTCGGGACGGCAACTATGGCTACACCTTC; v_gene: TRBV10-2; abundance: -; d_gene: -; j_gene: TRBJ1-2